The rows below give T cell receptor beta chains drawn from one sample of a study of blood T cell repertoires in COVID-19. The data were produced by immunoSEQ multiplex PCR, yet TCRdb's version contains in-frame clones alone and is incomplete. The repertoire consists of about 210,000 clones, with around 90% occurring once and the leading ten covering 5.5% to 8.5%. Sample: PBMCs or T cells enriched from blood (not recorded which). The receptor source for this set is a man aged 25-40 years in a cohort exposed to, infected with or recovered from COVID-19 (not recorded which). Each CDR3 is given with its conserved first and last residue. A D gene is named only where the DNA matches it firmly. Clone size is stated in some rows and not others, as once, few, many or a class when expanded.

clone size	D gene	V gene	J gene	CDR3 protein
-	-	TRBV14	TRBJ1-1	CASSRTGQEAFF
-	TRBD2	TRBV27	TRBJ2-1	CASSLFGGGASYNEQFF
-	TRBD2	TRBV28	TRBJ2-5	CASSRAISSGETQYF
-	-	TRBV28	TRBJ2-5	CASSHDGQQETQYF
once	-	TRBV18	TRBJ2-7	CASSAEGEGNYEQYF
-	-	TRBV9	TRBJ2-5	CASSVGAAGVQETQYF
few	-	TRBV7-8	TRBJ1-5	CASSPDSFNQPQHF
-	-	TRBV5-1	TRBJ2-1	CASSYLTRQYNEQFF
once	TRBD1	TRBV5-1	TRBJ2-5	CASSRGQGAQETQYF
-	-	TRBV24-1	TRBJ1-5	CATSDSRSSGSWNQPQHF
-	-	TRBV16	TRBJ2-7	CASSPTVSSYEQYF
-	TRBD1	TRBV18	TRBJ1-2	CASSPPLGTGSIGYTF